A single sample gave rise to the 21 T cell receptor beta chains below, sequenced in a study of early T cells in non-severe SARS-CoV-2 infection (dated by TCRdb to the early 2020s). To prepare the library, 5' RACE was applied. Sequenced on a NextSeq 500. The public sequencing data were trimmed at Q25 with fastp and processed into clonotypes with MiXCR by TCRdb, which kept only in-frame beta chains. Rows matching on CDR3 protein sequence are summarized as one entry with the most common DNA and genes. This sample gives 85,000 to 120,000 distinct CDR3 sequences in total; under 15% of them show up just once. 5% to 8% of the sample belongs to the ten largest clones. Sequenced: whole blood. Every receptor here comes from an adult who was a healthcare worker with PCR-confirmed SARS-CoV-2 infection or an uninfected control (not recorded which).

In its sample, this clonotype was seen a few times. V gene TRBV20-1 combines with J gene TRBJ2-1; D not certain. This CDR3 is built from 13 residues. Germline assignment: CDR1 DFQATT and CDR2 SNEGSKA (reference sequence). V was pared by 3 bases and J by 4 bases, with 10 bases between. For the CDR3, the DNA is TGCAGTGCTAGTAGGGTAACTTACAATGAGCAGTTCTTC. Translation: CSASRVTYNEQFF.

This clonotype was counted many times. The J gene is TRBJ2-7, the V gene TRBV18, with 7 positions matching TRBD1. Per germline, CDR1 KGHSH and CDR2 LQKENI. V lost 1 base to trimming and J lost 3 bases; unmatched junction nucleotides: 3. The CDR3 has 14 amino acids. The CDR3 DNA sequence: TGTGCCAGCTCACCACGGGGACAGTTCTACGAGCAGTACTTC. Amino acid sequence: CASSPRGQFYEQYF.

This chain links TRBV24-1 with TRBJ2-6; D uncertain. CDR3 length equals 16 residues. Germline V gene lookup returns CDR1 KGHDR and CDR2 SFDVKD. The germline V and J ends were trimmed by 6 bases and 0 bases, with 11 bases remaining between them. In DNA form, the CDR3 reads TGTGCCACCAGTCCGAACTTTTTCTCTGGGGCCAACGTCCTGACTTTC. Its protein is CATSPNFFSGANVLTF.

The rearrangement links TRBV19 to TRBJ2-1, with 11 bases aligning to TRBD2. Germline CDR1 reads LNHDA; CDR2 reads SQIVND (reference sequence). The V and J ends lost 4 bases and 7 bases, in that order; junction bases with no gene match: 9. CDR3 size: 16 residues. The CDR3 loop is CASSTKRLAGNNEQFF. Here the CDR3 DNA reads TGTGCCAGTAGTACAAAAAGACTAGCGGGGAATAATGAGCAGTTCTTC.

The chain has TRBV7-2 and TRBJ1-3; TRBD1 is a possible D gene (6 bases). Germline V gene lookup returns CDR1 SGHTA and CDR2 FQGNSA. The V end was cut by 5 bases, the J end by 2 bases, with 10 bases between. The CDR3 length is 14 residues. The CDR3 spells CASSEGGTGNTIYF. The CDR3 coding sequence is TGTGCCAGCAGCGAAGGGGGAACTGGAAACACCATATATTTT.

At least ten counts were recorded for this clonotype. The gene calls are TRBV6-1 and TRBJ1-2, with 7 bases aligning to TRBD1. J lost 5 bases, V lost 4 bases, and 10 bases had no gene match. The CDR3 is made up of 15 amino acids. Germline CDR1 reads MNHNS; CDR2 reads SASEGT. The CDR3: CASSVTAGTVYGYTF. In nucleotides, the CDR3 is TGTGCCAGCAGTGTTACGGCCGGGACAGTTTATGGCTACACCTTC.

This clonotype was seen ten or more times. The chain combines TRBV7-9 with TRBJ2-3; D is possibly TRBD1 (5 bases). V lost 3 bases and J 0 bases, leaving 7 bases between the germline ends. The CDR3 runs 14 residues. CDR1 and CDR2 from the germline V gene are SEHNR and FQNEAQ (reference sequence). The CDR3 region has the DNA TGTGCCAGCAGCTTGTGGGGCAGCACAGATACGCAGTATTTT. Translated, it gives CASSLWGSTDTQYF.

This clonotype has just a few counts. The genes are TRBV14 and TRBJ1-2; no clear D gene. CDR1 and CDR2 (germline): SGHDN, FVKESK. Trimming cost V 1 base and J 2 bases, with 11 bases left between them. The CDR3 loop spans 15 amino acids. CDR3 nucleotide sequence: TGTGCCAGCAGCCAAGTTAAAGGGCAAAACTATGGCTACACCTTC. Translated, it gives CASSQVKGQNYGYTF.

This clonotype was seen at least ten times. This chain connects TRBV28 to TRBJ2-7; D gene ambiguous. Looked up from germline, CDR1 is MDHEN and CDR2 is SYDVKM. The CDR3 covers 12 residues. Trimming cost V 2 bases and J 5 bases, with 7 bases left between them. The CDR3 is CASSLRGDEQYF. CDR3 DNA: TGTGCCAGCAGTTTAAGAGGCGACGAGCAGTACTTC.

This clonotype showed up just a few times. The chain has TRBV5-5 and TRBJ2-7; the D is unclear. CDR1 and CDR2 from the germline V gene are SGHKS and YYEKEE (reference sequence). The V gene lost 5 bases and the J gene lost 0 bases, with 9 bases spanning the gap. This CDR3 spans 13 amino acids. CDR3 loop: CASRDESSYEQYF. As DNA, the CDR3 is TGTGCCAGCAGAGACGAGAGCTCCTACGAGCAGTACTTC.

This clonotype was seen at least ten times. V and J are TRBV28 and TRBJ2-5, with 7 nucleotides matching TRBD2. Germline V gene sequence: CDR1 MDHEN, CDR2 SYDVKM. Losses at the gene ends were 6 bases for V and 3 bases for J; bases not matched to a gene: 19. CDR3 length: 18 residues. The DNA for the CDR3 is TGTGCCAGCAGAATAGGGCTCGCGGGAGAAGTTGAAAAAGAGACCCAGTACTTC. Protein sequence: CASRIGLAGEVEKETQYF.

The chain links TRBV20-1 to TRBJ2-1, with TRBD2 matching 8 bases. The CDR3 runs 12 residues. Germline CDR1 and CDR2: DFQATT and SNEGSKA (reference sequence). V was pared by 6 bases and J by 8 bases, with 6 bases of the junction left unmatched. CDR3 in amino acids: CSAPGLVDEQFF. The CDR3 region has the DNA TGCAGTGCACCGGGACTAGTGGATGAGCAGTTCTTC.

With respect to this clonotype: A junction end diverges from the germline sequence, so it may reflect a read error. This chain links TRBV20-1 with TRBJ2-7, with D maybe TRBD2 (5 bases). The CDR3 runs to 14 residues. CDR1 is DFQATT, CDR2 SNEGSKA, per germline (reference sequence). CDR3 sequence (DNA): TGCAGTGCCACTCCGGGGTCGGGTGGCTACGAGCGGTACTTC. It encodes CSATPGSGGYERYF.

This clonotype showed up just a few times. V is TRBV5-1 and J is TRBJ1-1; maybe TRBD1 (6 bases). V lost 4 bases to trimming and J lost 0 bases, with 10 bases between them. CDR3 length equals 14 residues. Per germline, CDR1 SGHRS and CDR2 YFSETQ. The DNA of the CDR3 is TGCGCCAGCAGCACGGGACATATGAACACTGAAGCTTTCTTT. Translated: CASSTGHMNTEAFF.

This clonotype appeared many times. This sequence joins TRBV28 and TRBJ1-2; no reliable D call. The CDR3 consists of 12 residues. Per germline, CDR1 MDHEN and CDR2 SYDVKM. V lost 3 bases and J 5 bases, leaving 7 bases between the germline ends. CDR3 residues: CASSLRGYGYTF. CDR3 DNA sequence: TGTGCCAGCAGTTTGAGAGGGTATGGCTACACCTTC.

In its sample, this clonotype was seen many times. The V and J genes are TRBV20-1 and TRBJ2-1; D is ambiguous. The CDR3 spans 16 residues. V was clipped by 3 bases and J by 0 bases, with 15 bases between them. CDR1 is DFQATT and CDR2 is SNEGSKA in the germline V gene (reference sequence). The CDR3 region is CSARARTLTSYNEQFF. The CDR3 coding sequence is TGCAGTGCTAGGGCACGGACGCTTACCTCCTACAATGAGCAGTTCTTC.

This chain uses TRBV4-2 with TRBJ1-1; maybe TRBD1 (6 bases). The CDR3 contains 14 residues. Germline CDR1 and CDR2: LGHNA and YNFKEQ. Deletions cut 4 bases from V and 4 bases from J, with 13 bases between. The chain's CDR3 is CASSRDGGPTEAFF. For the CDR3, the DNA is TGTGCCAGCAGCCGAGACGGGGGCCCCACTGAAGCTTTCTTT.

The chain recombines TRBV5-1 with TRBJ2-1, with a weak D call TRBD1 (6 bases). The V and J ends lost 0 bases and 6 bases respectively, with 7 bases between them. The CDR3 length is 13 residues. Per germline, CDR1 SGHRS and CDR2 YFSETQ. The chain's CDR3 is CASSLDRVNEQFF. In DNA, the CDR3 is TGCGCCAGCAGCTTGGACAGGGTCAATGAGCAGTTCTTC.

This clonotype occurred a few times. V and J are TRBV12-3 or TRBV12-4 and TRBJ1-1; no reliable D call. The CDR3 totals 12 residues. V was pared by 2 bases and J by 9 bases, with 10 bases between. Here the CDR3 reads CASSLSRAQAFF. The CDR3 DNA reads as TGTGCCAGCAGTTTAAGTAGGGCACAAGCTTTCTTT.

There are a few counts of this clonotype. The chain employs TRBV7-9 and TRBJ2-5; the match to TRBD2 covers 13 bases. The CDR3 length is 16 residues. Per the germline V gene, CDR1 is SEHNR and CDR2 is FQNEAQ (reference sequence). V gave up 5 bases and J gave up 4 bases; unmatched junction bases: 7. This CDR3 reads CASSPGLAGVSETQYF. Here the CDR3 DNA reads TGTGCCAGCAGCCCCGGACTAGCGGGAGTATCAGAGACCCAGTACTTC.

This clonotype was detected a few times. V and J are TRBV20-1 and TRBJ1-6; unclear D gene. V lost 5 bases, J lost 9 bases, and 11 bases lay in between. The CDR3 loop spans 12 amino acids. Germline V gene sequence: CDR1 DFQATT, CDR2 SNEGSKA (reference sequence). For the CDR3, the DNA is TGCAGTGCTGGCCGCGAATTTTCACCCCTCCACTTT. Translation gives CSAGREFSPLHF.